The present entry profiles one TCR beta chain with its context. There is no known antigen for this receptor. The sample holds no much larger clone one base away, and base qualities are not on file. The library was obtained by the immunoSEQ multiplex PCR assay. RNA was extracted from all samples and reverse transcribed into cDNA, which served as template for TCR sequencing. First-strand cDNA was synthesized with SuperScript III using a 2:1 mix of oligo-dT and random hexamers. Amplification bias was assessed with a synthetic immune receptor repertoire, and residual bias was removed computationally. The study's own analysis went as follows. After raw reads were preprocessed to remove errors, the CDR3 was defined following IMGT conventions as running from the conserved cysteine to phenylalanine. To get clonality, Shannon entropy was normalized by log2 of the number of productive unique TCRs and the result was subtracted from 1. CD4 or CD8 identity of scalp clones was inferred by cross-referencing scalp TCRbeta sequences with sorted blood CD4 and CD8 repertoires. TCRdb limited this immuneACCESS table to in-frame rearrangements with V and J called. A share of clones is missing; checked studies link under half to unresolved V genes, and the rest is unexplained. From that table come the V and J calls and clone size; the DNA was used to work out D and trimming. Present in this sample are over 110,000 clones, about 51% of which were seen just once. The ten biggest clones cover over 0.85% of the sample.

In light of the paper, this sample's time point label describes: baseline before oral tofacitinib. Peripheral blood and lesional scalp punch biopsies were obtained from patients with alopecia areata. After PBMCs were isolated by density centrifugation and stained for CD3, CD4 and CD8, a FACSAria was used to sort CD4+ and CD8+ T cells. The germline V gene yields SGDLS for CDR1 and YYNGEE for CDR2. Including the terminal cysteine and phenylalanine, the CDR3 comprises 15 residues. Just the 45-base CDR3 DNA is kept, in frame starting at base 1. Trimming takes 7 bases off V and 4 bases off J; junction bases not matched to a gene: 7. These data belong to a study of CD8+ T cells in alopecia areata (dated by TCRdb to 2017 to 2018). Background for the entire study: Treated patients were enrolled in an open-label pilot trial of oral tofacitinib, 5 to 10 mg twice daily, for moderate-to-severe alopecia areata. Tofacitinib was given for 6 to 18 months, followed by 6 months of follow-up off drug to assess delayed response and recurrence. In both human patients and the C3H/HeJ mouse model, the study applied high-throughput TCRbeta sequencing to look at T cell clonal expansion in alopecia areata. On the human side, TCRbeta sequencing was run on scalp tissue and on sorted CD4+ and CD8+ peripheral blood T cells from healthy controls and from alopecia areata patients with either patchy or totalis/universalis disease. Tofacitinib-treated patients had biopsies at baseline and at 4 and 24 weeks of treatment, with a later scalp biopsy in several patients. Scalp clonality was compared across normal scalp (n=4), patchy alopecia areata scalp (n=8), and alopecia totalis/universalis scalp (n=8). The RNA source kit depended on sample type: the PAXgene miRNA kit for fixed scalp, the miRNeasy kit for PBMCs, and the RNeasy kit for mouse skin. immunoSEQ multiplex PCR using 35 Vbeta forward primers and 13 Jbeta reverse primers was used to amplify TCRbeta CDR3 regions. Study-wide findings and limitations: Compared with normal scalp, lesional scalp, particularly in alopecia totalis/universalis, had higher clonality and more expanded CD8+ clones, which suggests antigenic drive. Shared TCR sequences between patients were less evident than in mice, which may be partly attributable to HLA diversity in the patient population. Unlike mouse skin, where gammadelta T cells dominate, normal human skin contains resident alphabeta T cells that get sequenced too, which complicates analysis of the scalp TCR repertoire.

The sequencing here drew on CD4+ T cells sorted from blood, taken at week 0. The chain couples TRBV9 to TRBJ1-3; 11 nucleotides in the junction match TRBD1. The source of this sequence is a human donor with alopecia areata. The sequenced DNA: TGTGCCAGCGGTCGGACAGGGGGCGAAGGAAACACCATATATTTT. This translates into CASGRTGGEGNTIYF.